This T cell receptor beta chain was retrieved from a study of blood T cell repertoires in COVID-19. Turning to the study itself: Sample material is recorded as cDNA or gDNA derived from T cells, B-cell-depleted T cells, or PBMCs.

Enrolled during active infection, Seattle patients were then followed longitudinally. The sample holds a few counts of this clone. Losses at the gene ends were 0 bases for V and 6 bases for J; bases not matched to a gene: 8. CDR3 size: 17 residues. Germline V CDR1 and CDR2: SGHRS, YFSETQ. TCRdb keeps only in-frame clones here, not all; method: immunoSEQ multiplex PCR. The sample lists 170,000 or so clones, about 83% occurring once. The sequence derives from a woman in her seventies with COVID-19, enrolled during active disease. The chain employs TRBV5-1 and TRBJ1-4; 10 bases are a match to TRBD1. The material sequenced was peripheral blood. The CDR3 reads CASSLEGQGLGDEKLFF. The CDR3, as DNA: TGCGCCAGCAGCTTGGAGGGACAGGGGCTAGGTGATGAAAAACTGTTTTTT.